This T cell receptor (beta chain) is drawn from a study of CD8 T cells in Susac syndrome. General observations from the study: By the study's own acknowledgment, its TCR sequencing and HLA analysis included relatively few individuals.

From blood CD8+ and CD4+ T cells, TCR beta sequences were generated. Negative isolation yielded CD4+ and CD8+ T cells, and FACS enriched TEMRA cells. As for this clonotype: As yet, its antigen is unknown.

Reverse transcription of about 0.45 to 1 ug RNA was carried out with random hexamers. Amplification of TCR beta CDR3 was carried out by immunoSEQ multiplex PCR, which covered 54 Vbeta and 13 Jbeta segments. TCRdb reprocessed the immunoSEQ multiplex PCR reads via MiXCR and lists one record per CDR3 protein. The sample records about 200,000 distinct CDR3 sequences, 90% to 95% being singletons. The V end lost 4 bases, the J end lost 4 bases, and 8 bases lay between the germline ends. Germline V gene lookup returns CDR1 SQVTM and CDR2 ANQGSEA. The CDR3 is 11 residues long. This receptor was taken from a human donor with multiple sclerosis. The chain couples TRBV29-1 to TRBJ2-7, with D tentatively TRBD2 (5 bases). Material for sequencing was CD4+ T cells from PBMCs. The CDR3 DNA is TGCAGCGTTGCTCGGGGATACGAGCAGTACTTC. Translating it yields CSVARGYEQYF.